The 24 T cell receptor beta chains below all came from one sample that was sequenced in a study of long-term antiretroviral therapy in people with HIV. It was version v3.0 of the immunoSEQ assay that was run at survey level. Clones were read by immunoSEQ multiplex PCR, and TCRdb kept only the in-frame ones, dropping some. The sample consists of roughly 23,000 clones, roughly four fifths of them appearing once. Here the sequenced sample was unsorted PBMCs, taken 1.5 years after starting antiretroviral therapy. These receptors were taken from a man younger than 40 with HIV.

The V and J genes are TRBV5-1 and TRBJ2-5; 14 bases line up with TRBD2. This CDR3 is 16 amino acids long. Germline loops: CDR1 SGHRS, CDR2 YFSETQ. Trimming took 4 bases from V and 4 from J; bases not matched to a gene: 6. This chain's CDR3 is CASSGGLAGVGETQYF. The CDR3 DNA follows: TGCGCCAGCAGCGGGGGACTAGCGGGAGTAGGAGAGACCCAGTACTTC. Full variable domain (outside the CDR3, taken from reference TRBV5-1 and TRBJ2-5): KAGVTQTPRYLIKTRGQQVTLSCSPISGHRSVSWYQQTPGQGLQFLFEYFSETQRNKGNFPGRFSGRQFSNSRSEMNVSTLELGDSALYLCASSGGLAGVGETQYFGPGTRLLVL.

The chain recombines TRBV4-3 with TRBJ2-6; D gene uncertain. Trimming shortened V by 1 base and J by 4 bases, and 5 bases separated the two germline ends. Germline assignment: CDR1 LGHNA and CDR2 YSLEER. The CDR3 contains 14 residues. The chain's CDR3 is CASSQVSGANVLTF. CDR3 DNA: TGCGCCAGCAGCCAAGTCTCCGGGGCCAACGTCCTGACTTTC.

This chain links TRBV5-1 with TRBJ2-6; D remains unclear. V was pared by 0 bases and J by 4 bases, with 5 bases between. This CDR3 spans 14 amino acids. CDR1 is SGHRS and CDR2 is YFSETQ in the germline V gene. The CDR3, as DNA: TGCGCCAGCAGCTTGGAACCAGGGGCCAACGTCCTGACTTTC. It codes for CASSLEPGANVLTF.

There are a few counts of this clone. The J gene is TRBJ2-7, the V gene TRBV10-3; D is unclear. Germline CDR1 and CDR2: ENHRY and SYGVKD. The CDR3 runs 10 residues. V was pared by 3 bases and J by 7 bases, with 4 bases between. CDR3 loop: CAISEREQYF. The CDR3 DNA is TGTGCCATCAGTGAACGGGAGCAGTACTTC.

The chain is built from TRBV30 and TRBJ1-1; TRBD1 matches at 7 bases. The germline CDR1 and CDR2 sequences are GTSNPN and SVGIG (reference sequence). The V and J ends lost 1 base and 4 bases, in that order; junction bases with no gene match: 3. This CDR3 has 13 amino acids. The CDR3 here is CAWSEGTVTEAFF. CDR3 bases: TGTGCCTGGAGTGAGGGGACAGTCACTGAAGCTTTCTTT.

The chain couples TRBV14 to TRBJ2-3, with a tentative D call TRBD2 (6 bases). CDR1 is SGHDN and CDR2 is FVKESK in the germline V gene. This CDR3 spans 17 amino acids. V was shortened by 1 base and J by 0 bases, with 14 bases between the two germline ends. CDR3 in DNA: TGTGCCAGCAGCCAAGTTTTATCGGGACTGAGCACAGATACGCAGTATTTT. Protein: CASSQVLSGLSTDTQYF.

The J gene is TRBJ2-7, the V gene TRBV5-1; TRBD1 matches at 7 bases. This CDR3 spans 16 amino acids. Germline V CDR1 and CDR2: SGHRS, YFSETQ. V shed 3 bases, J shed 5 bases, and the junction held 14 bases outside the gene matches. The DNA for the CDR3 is TGCGCCAGCAGCTCCGGGACAGATTTGGTTTTAGACGAGCAGTACTTC. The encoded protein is CASSSGTDLVLDEQYF.

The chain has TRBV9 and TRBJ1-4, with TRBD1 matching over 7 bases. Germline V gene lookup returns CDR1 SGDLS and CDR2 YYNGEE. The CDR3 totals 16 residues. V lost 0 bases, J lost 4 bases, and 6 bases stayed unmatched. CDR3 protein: CASSVGGGWNNEKLFF. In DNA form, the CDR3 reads TGTGCCAGCAGCGTAGGAGGGGGCTGGAATAATGAAAAACTGTTTTTT.

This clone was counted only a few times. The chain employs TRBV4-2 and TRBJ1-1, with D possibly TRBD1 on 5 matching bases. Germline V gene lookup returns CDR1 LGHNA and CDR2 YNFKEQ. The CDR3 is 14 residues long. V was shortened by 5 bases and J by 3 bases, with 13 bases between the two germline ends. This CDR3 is CASSFGGGDTEAFF. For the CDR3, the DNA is TGTGCCAGCAGCTTCGGGGGTGGTGACACTGAAGCTTTCTTT.

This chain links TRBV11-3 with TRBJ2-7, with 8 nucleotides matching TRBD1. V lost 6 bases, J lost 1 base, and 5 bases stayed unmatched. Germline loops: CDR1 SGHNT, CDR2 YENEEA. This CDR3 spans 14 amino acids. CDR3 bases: TGTGCCAGCAGTCCCGGACAGGGATCCTACGAGCAGTACTTC. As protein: CASSPGQGSYEQYF.

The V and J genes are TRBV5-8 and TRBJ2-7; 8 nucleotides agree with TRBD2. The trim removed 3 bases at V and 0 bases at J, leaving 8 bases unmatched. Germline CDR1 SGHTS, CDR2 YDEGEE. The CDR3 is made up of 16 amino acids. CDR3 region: CASSSGTRLTSYEQYF. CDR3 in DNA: TGTGCCAGCAGCTCCGGGACTAGATTAACCTCCTACGAGCAGTACTTC.

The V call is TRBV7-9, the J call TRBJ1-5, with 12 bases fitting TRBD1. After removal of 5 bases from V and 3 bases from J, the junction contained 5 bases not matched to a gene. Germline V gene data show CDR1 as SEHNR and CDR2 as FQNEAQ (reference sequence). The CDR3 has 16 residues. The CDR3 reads CASSGTGQGANQPQHF. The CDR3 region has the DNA TGTGCCAGCAGCGGTACGGGACAGGGGGCCAATCAGCCCCAGCATTTT.

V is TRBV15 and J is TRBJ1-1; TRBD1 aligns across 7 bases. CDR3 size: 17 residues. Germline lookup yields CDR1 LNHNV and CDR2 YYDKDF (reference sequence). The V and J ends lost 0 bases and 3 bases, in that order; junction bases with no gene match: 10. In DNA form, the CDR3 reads TGTGCCACCAGCAGAGAGGTCCAGGGGGGTAGGGACACTGAAGCTTTCTTT. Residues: CATSREVQGGRDTEAFF.

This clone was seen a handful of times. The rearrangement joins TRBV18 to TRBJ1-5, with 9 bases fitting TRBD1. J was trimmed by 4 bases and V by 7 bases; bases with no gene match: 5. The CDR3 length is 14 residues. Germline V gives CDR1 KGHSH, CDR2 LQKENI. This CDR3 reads CASYWDRVNQPQHF. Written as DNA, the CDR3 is TGTGCCAGCTATTGGGACAGGGTGAATCAGCCCCAGCATTTT.

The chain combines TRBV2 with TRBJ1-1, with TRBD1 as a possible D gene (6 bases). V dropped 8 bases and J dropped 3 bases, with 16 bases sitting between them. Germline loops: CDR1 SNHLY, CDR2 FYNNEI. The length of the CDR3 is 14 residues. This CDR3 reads CASPARGRDTEAFF. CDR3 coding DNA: TGTGCCAGCCCCGCGCGGGGGCGAGACACTGAAGCTTTCTTT.

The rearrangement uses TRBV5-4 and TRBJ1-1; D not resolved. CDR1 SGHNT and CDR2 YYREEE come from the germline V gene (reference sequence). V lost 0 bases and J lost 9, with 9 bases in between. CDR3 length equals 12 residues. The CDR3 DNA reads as TGTGCCAGCAGCTTGGATGGGGAAAAAGCTTTCTTT. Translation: CASSLDGEKAFF.

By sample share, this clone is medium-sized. CDR3 sequence: CASSIGLAGEQYF. The DNA of the CDR3 is TGTGCCAGTAGTATTGGACTAGCGGGTGAGCAGTACTTC. The rearrangement links TRBV19 to TRBJ2-7; the match to TRBD2 covers 11 bases. J lost 7 bases, V lost 3 bases, and 2 bases had no gene match. Germline V gene lookup returns CDR1 LNHDA and CDR2 SQIVND (reference sequence). The CDR3 spans 13 residues.

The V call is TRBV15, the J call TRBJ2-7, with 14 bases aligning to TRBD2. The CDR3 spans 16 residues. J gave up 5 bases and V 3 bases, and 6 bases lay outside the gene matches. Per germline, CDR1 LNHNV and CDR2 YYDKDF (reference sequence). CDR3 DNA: TGTGCCACCAGCAGCCGACTAGCGGGGGGGCCTGACGAGCAGTACTTC. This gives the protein CATSSRLAGGPDEQYF.

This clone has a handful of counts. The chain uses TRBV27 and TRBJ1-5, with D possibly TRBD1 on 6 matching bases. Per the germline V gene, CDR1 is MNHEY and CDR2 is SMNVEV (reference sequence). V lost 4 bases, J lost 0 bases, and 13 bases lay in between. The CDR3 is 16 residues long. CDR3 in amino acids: CASSSGDTYSNQPQHF. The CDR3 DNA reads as TGTGCCAGCAGTTCCGGGGACACCTATAGCAATCAGCCCCAGCATTTT.

Written as DNA, the CDR3 is TGTGCCATCAGTGGGGCAGCGGAAGAGACCCAGTACTTC. This sequence encodes CAISGAAEETQYF. This sequence joins TRBV10-3 and TRBJ2-5; weak D call: TRBD2 (5 bases). Trimming removed 4 bases at V and 3 bases at J, with 9 bases between. CDR1 is ENHRY, CDR2 SYGVKD, per germline. The CDR3 contains 13 residues.

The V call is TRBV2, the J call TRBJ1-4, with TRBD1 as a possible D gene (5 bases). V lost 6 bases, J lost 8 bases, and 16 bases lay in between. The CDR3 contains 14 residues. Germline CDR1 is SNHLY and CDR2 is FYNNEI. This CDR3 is CASSPGLPGEKLFF. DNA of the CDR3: TGTGCCAGCAGCCCAGGGCTACCGGGGGAAAAACTGTTTTTT.

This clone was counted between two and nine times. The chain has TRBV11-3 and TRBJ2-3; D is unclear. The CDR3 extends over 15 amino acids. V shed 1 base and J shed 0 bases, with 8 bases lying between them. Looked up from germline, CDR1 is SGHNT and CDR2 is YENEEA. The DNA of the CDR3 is TGTGCCAGCAGCTTAGGGATTACTAGCACAGATACGCAGTATTTT. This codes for CASSLGITSTDTQYF.

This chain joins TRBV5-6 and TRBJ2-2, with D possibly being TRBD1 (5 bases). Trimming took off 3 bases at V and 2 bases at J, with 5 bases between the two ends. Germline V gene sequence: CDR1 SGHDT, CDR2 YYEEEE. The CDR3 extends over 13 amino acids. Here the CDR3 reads CASSWGNTGELFF. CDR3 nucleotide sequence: TGTGCCAGCAGCTGGGGCAACACCGGGGAGCTGTTTTTT.

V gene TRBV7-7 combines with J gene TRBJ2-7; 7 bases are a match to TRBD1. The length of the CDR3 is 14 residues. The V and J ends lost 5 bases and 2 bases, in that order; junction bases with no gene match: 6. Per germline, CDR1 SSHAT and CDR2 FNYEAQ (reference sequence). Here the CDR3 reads CASSPKTGPYEQYF. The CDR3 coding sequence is TGTGCCAGCAGCCCTAAGACAGGGCCCTACGAGCAGTACTTC.